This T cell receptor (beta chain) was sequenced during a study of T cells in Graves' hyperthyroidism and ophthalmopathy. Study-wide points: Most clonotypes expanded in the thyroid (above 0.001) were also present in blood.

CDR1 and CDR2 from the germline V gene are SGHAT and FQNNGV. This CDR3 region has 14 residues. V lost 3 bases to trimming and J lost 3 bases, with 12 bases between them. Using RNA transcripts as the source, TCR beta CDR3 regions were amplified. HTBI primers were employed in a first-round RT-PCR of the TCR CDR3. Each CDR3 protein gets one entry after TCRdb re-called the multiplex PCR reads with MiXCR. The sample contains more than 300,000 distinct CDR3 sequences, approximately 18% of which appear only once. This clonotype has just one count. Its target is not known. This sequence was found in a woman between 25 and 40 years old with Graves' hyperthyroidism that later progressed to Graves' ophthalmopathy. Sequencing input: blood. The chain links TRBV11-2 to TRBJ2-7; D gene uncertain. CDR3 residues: CASSFGGPRYEQYF. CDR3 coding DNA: TGTGCCAGCAGCTTCGGCGGACCCCGCTACGAGCAGTACTTC.